This T cell receptor (beta chain) was recovered during a study of shared clonotypes between healthy human individuals. Turning to the study itself: Serving as donors were two women and three men, whose ages spanned 18 to 49.

The table came from immunoSEQ multiplex PCR; TCRdb's copy has only in-frame clones and leaves some out. The table records 450,000 to 500,000 clones, over 70% of them present only once. This clone was recorded only once. Recent vaccinations or acute infections were absent in the healthy HIV-negative adult donors. Germline CDR1 is SGHAT and CDR2 is FQNNGV. This CDR3 is built from 16 residues. Trimming removed 1 base from V and 8 bases from J; junction bases left unmatched: 5. The chain recombines TRBV11-2 with TRBJ2-1, with 13 bases lining up with TRBD2. The sequence was obtained from a woman aged 40-49 years in good health. Some clones in this sample may be carry-over from other donors' samples. The sample was PBMCs. The CDR3 sequence is CASSLGPGLAGYEQFF. The CDR3 DNA reads as TGTGCCAGCAGCTTAGGCCCGGGACTAGCGGGATATGAGCAGTTCTTC.